The 17 T cell receptor beta chains presented below share a single source sample, sequenced in a study of identical twins. MiXCR was run by TCRdb on the 5' RACE reads, yielding one entry per CDR3 protein. There are more than 400,000 distinct CDR3 sequences in the sample; nearly 15% occur only once, and 0.44% lies in the top ten. The sample was also reused in another study, on yellow fever vaccine responses in identical twins.

Sequencing was performed on CD4+ T cells sorted from blood. The source of these receptors is a young woman in good health.

The chain combines TRBV12-3 or TRBV12-4 with TRBJ1-4, with D unresolved. The CDR3 totals 12 residues. V was trimmed by 5 bases and J by 8 bases, leaving 9 bases between them. This CDR3 is CASSRAPEKLFF. The CDR3 nucleotides are TGTGCCAGCAGTAGGGCTCCCGAAAAACTGTTTTTT.

This clonotype has a count of ten or more. The rearrangement joins TRBV12-3 or TRBV12-4 to TRBJ1-5; a weak D match, TRBD1 (6 bases). The CDR3 runs 15 residues. V lost 3 bases, J lost 4 bases, and 13 bases lay in between. CDR3 residues: CASSLTGGENQPQHF. The CDR3 DNA sequence: TGTGCCAGCAGTTTGACAGGTGGGGAAAATCAGCCCCAGCATTTT.

This rearrangement joins TRBV10-2 to TRBJ1-2; 7 nucleotides agree with TRBD1. The germline gives CDR1 WSHSY, CDR2 SAAADI. This CDR3 has 13 residues. V trimming: 6 bases; J trimming: 6 bases; junction bases outside the gene matches: 7. In nucleotides, the CDR3 is TGCGCCAGCAGCGACAGGGTTAAGGATGGCTACACCTTC. Its translation is CASSDRVKDGYTF.

Concerning this clonotype itself: It may be a read error: a sequence one base away is much more abundant. The V and J genes are TRBV20-1 and TRBJ2-5; D uncertain. The CDR3 sequence is 14 residues long. The V gene's germline CDR1 is DFQATT and CDR2 SNEGSKA (reference sequence). CDR3: CSAARPPTQETHYF. The CDR3 DNA follows: TGCAGTGCCGCGCGACCGCCCACCCAAGAGACCCATTACTTC.

In its sample, this clonotype was seen a few times. The chain uses TRBV20-1 and TRBJ1-6; D unresolved. The CDR3 has 16 residues. Per the germline V gene, CDR1 is DFQATT and CDR2 is SNEGSKA (reference sequence). The germline V and J ends were trimmed by 6 bases and 6 bases, with 21 bases remaining between them. CDR3 bases: TGCAGTGCCAAGAATAGAGGCTACGTAGGTAATTCACCCCTCCACTTT. The encoded protein is CSAKNRGYVGNSPLHF.

CDR3 sequence: CASGKSGGVNEKLFF. CDR3 DNA: TGTGCCAGCGGGAAGTCAGGGGGTGTTAATGAAAAACTGTTTTTT. The gene calls are TRBV2 and TRBJ1-4; TRBD1 agrees at 7 bases. This CDR3 has 15 residues. The germline CDR1 and CDR2 sequences are SNHLY and FYNNEI. V trimming: 8 bases; J trimming: 4 bases; junction bases outside the gene matches: 10.

This clonotype was counted a few times. The chain recombines TRBV15 with TRBJ2-1, with a tentative D call TRBD1 (6 bases). With 5 bases removed from V and 6 bases from J, the gap between germline ends came to 17 bases. The CDR3 is 15 amino acids. Germline CDR1 LNHNV, CDR2 YYDKDF (reference sequence). The CDR3 nucleotides read TGTGCCACCAGCCCCTCAGGGGCGGGTTTCAATGAGCAGTTCTTC. Translated: CATSPSGAGFNEQFF.

V and J are TRBV29-1 and TRBJ2-2; D remains unclear. Germline V gives CDR1 SQVTM, CDR2 ANQGSEA. The CDR3 is 12 residues long. V dropped 6 bases and J dropped 2 bases, with 7 bases sitting between them. The CDR3 spells CSVRENTGELFF. CDR3 in DNA: TGCAGCGTGCGAGAAAACACCGGGGAGCTGTTTTTT.

This rearrangement joins TRBV15 to TRBJ2-5; D gene unclear. Germline loops: CDR1 LNHNV, CDR2 YYDKDF (reference sequence). Trimming cost V 0 bases and J 6 bases, with 14 bases left between them. The CDR3 length is 15 residues. The CDR3 region has the DNA TGTGCCACCAGCAGAGAGGTGATCCGTAGTCAGACCCAGTACTTC. Its protein is CATSREVIRSQTQYF.

The V and J genes are TRBV5-6 and TRBJ1-6, with a tentative D call TRBD1 (5 bases). This CDR3 has 15 residues. Germline assignment: CDR1 SGHDT and CDR2 YYEEEE. Trimming took 5 bases from V and 7 from J, leaving 16 bases between them. CDR3 in amino acids: CASSDRDWVNSPLHF. The DNA for the CDR3 is TGTGCCAGCAGTGACCGGGACTGGGTAAATTCACCCCTCCACTTT.

This sequence joins TRBV20-1 and TRBJ1-2; a possible D gene is TRBD1 (6 bases). V was trimmed by 5 bases and J by 5 bases, leaving 12 bases between them. The CDR3 has 12 residues. CDR1 is DFQATT and CDR2 is SNEGSKA in the germline V gene (reference sequence). CDR3 protein: CSAGRDTYGYTF. The CDR3 DNA reads as TGCAGTGCTGGCCGGGACACGTATGGCTACACCTTC.

The sample holds a few counts of this clonotype. The chain combines TRBV10-2 with TRBJ1-6; D unclear. Germline values: CDR1 WSHSY, CDR2 SAAADI. V lost 0 bases and J 2 bases, leaving 5 bases between the germline ends. There are 15 residues in the CDR3. CDR3 DNA sequence: TGCGCCAGCAGTGAGTCTGGGACCTATAATTCACCCCTCCACTTT. As protein: CASSESGTYNSPLHF.

The chain joins TRBV5-1 to TRBJ2-3; 8 bases are a match to TRBD1. V gave up 3 bases and J gave up 9 bases; unmatched junction bases: 12. CDR3 length: 15 amino acids. CDR1 is SGHRS, CDR2 YFSETQ, per germline. The CDR3 DNA reads TGCGCCAGCAGCTCTTCGACAGGGGCTGGGGTAACGCAGTATTTT. This codes for CASSSSTGAGVTQYF.

Many counts were recorded for this clonotype. V and J are TRBV29-1 and TRBJ2-7; 7 positions match TRBD2. This CDR3 is 12 amino acids long. V trimming: 6 bases; J trimming: 7 bases; junction bases outside the gene matches: 9. Germline V gene data show CDR1 as SQVTM and CDR2 as ANQGSEA. CDR3 nucleotides: TGCAGCGTCCGCGGGGGACGAACAGAGCAGTACTTC. It specifies CSVRGGRTEQYF.

This clonotype turned up a few times. CDR3 sequence (DNA): TGTGCCAGCACCTCAACCCTTGGGGCTAGCGGGAGGCGGTACGAGCAGTACTTC. It is translated as CASTSTLGASGRRYEQYF. The chain is built from TRBV11-1 and TRBJ2-7, with 11 bases matching TRBD2. The germline V gene has CDR1 SGHAT and CDR2 FQDESV (reference sequence). The J segment lost 4 bases and the V segment lost 7 bases, leaving 18 bases of the junction unmatched. CDR3 length: 18 residues.

A few counts support this clonotype. DNA for the CDR3: TGTGCCAGCAGTAAACAGGGGCAAATTAAGAACACTGAAGCTTTCTTT. Translated: CASSKQGQIKNTEAFF. This sequence joins TRBV12-3 or TRBV12-4 and TRBJ1-1; TRBD1 matches at 7 bases. This CDR3 region has 16 residues. The trim removed 5 bases at V and 1 base at J, leaving 10 bases unmatched.

In its sample, this clonotype was seen a few times. CDR3 sequence reads: CASTGNHGPYEQYF. DNA of the CDR3: TGTGCCAGCACCGGGAACCATGGACCCTACGAGCAGTACTTC. The rearrangement joins TRBV13 to TRBJ2-7, with D possibly matching TRBD2 (5 bases). CDR3 size: 14 residues. Germline loops: CDR1 PRHDT, CDR2 FYEKMQ (reference sequence). V lost 7 bases to trimming and J lost 2 bases, with 15 bases between them.